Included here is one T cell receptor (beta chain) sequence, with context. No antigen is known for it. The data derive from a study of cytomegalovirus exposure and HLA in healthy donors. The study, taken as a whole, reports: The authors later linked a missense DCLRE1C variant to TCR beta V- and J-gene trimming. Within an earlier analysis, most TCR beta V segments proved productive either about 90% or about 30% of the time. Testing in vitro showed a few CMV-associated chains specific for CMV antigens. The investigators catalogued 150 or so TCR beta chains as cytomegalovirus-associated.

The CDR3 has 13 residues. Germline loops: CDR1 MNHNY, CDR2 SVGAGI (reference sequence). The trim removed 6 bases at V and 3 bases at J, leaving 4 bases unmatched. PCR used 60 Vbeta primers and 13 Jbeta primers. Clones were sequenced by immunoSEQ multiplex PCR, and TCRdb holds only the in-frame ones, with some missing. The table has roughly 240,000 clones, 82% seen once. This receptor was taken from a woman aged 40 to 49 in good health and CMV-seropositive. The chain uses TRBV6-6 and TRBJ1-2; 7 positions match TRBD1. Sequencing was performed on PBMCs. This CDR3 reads CASRSDRDYGYTF. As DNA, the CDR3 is TGTGCCAGCAGATCAGACAGGGACTATGGCTACACCTTC.